Listed below are T cell receptor beta chains from one sample, sequenced in a study of T cell responses to AZD1222 COVID-19 vaccine. Sequencing used immunoSEQ multiplex PCR; TCRdb keeps in-frame clones, though not all of them. The sample yields 110,000 to 150,000 clones, approximately 90% seen once. The starting material was peripheral blood, obtained on day 0 of AZD1222 vaccination. Source of these receptors: an adult in good health. Each CDR3 is given with its conserved first and last residue. The D gene is left open where the match is weak. Size is omitted from some rows. Given values are once, few, many or a class for expanded clones.

v_call	j_call	d_call	cdr3_length	clone_size	cdr3_aa	cdr3_nt
TRBV10-3	TRBJ2-7	NA	14	NA	CAISETVGVFEQYF	TGTGCCATCAGTGAGACAGTGGGCGTCTTCGAGCAGTACTTC
TRBV18	TRBJ1-4	NA	14	few	CASSPGATNEKLFF	TGTGCCAGCTCACCGGGGGCAACTAATGAAAAACTGTTTTTT
TRBV6-5	TRBJ2-7	NA	14	NA	CASRQGGRTYEQYF	TGTGCCAGCAGGCAAGGGGGTAGGACCTACGAGCAGTACTTC
TRBV14	TRBJ2-1	TRBD2	17	NA	CASSPTPWRGGYNEQFF	TGTGCCAGCAGCCCCACCCCTTGGCGGGGGGGCTACAATGAGCAGTTCTTC
TRBV4-1	TRBJ2-7	TRBD2	16	NA	CASSQGGGRRGGEQYF	TGCGCCAGCAGCCAGGGTGGGGGACGCCGCGGGGGCGAGCAGTACTTC
TRBV27	TRBJ2-2	NA	17	NA	CASSFWTPGRNTGELFF	TGTGCCAGCAGTTTCTGGACACCGGGACGGAACACCGGGGAGCTGTTTTTT
TRBV19	TRBJ1-2	NA	14	NA	CASTPDGRAYGYTF	TGTGCCAGTACCCCTGACGGACGGGCCTATGGCTACACCTTC
TRBV24-1	TRBJ1-6	NA	16	NA	CATSRDPSSYNSPLHF	TGTGCCACCAGCCGGGACCCCAGCTCCTATAATTCACCCCTCCACTTT
TRBV7-2	TRBJ1-2	NA	14	NA	CASRGTVTNYGYTF	TGTGCCAGCAGGGGGACGGTGACTAACTATGGCTACACCTTC
TRBV6-5	TRBJ1-2	NA	12	NA	CASTSPGYGYTF	TGTGCCAGCACCTCCCCAGGCTATGGCTACACCTTC
TRBV5-1	TRBJ2-6	NA	16	once	CASTPGGNPRANVLTF	TGCGCCAGTACCCCCGGGGGCAACCCCCGGGCCAACGTCCTGACTTTC
TRBV18	TRBJ1-2	TRBD1	13	NA	CASSPRTGEGYTF	TGTGCCAGCTCACCGCGGACAGGGGAAGGCTACACCTTC
TRBV28	TRBJ1-2	TRBD1	15	NA	CASSSQPGQLLGYTF	TGTGCCAGCAGCAGCCAACCGGGACAGCTCTTAGGCTACACCTTC
TRBV5-6	TRBJ2-5	TRBD2	16	once	CASSLSTSGDVMAQYF	TGTGCCAGCAGCTTGTCAACTAGCGGGGACGTCATGGCCCAGTACTTC
TRBV11-3	TRBJ2-7	NA	13	NA	CASSSGTLYEQYF	TGTGCCAGCAGCTCCGGGACCCTCTACGAGCAGTACTTC
TRBV19	TRBJ2-7	NA	15	NA	CASSTNSVQGYEQYF	TGTGCCAGTAGTACAAACAGTGTCCAAGGCTACGAGCAGTACTTC
TRBV7-9	TRBJ2-3	NA	17	NA	CASSLGAGSHPTDTQYF	TGTGCCAGCAGCTTAGGGGCCGGGAGCCACCCAACAGATACGCAGTATTTT
TRBV3-1/TRBV3-2	TRBJ2-1	TRBD2	19	NA	CASSQLLAGALSSYNEQFF	TGTGCCAGCAGCCAACTACTAGCGGGGGCCCTGAGTTCCTACAATGAGCAGTTCTTC
TRBV19	TRBJ2-1	TRBD2	15	NA	CASSIRGGSYNEQFF	TGTGCCAGTAGTATCCGCGGGGGGTCCTACAATGAGCAGTTCTTC
TRBV29-1	TRBJ1-1	NA	12	NA	CSATTSNTEAFF	TGCAGCGCAACGACATCGAACACTGAAGCTTTCTTT
TRBV15	TRBJ2-5	TRBD1	17	NA	CATSSLGTGVRQETQYF	TGTGCCACCAGCAGCCTAGGGACAGGTGTACGCCAAGAGACCCAGTACTTC
TRBV19	TRBJ2-7	TRBD1	15	few	CASSTVSTGSYEQYF	TGTGCCAGTAGTACAGTTTCGACAGGGTCCTACGAGCAGTACTTC
TRBV6-5	TRBJ2-1	NA	14	NA	CASRDTLGTNEQFF	TGTGCCAGCAGAGACACTCTAGGTACCAATGAGCAGTTCTTC
TRBV4-1	TRBJ1-5	TRBD1	15	NA	CASSQGDRVSQPQHF	TGCGCCAGCAGCCAAGGAGACAGGGTGAGTCAGCCCCAGCATTTT
TRBV6-5	TRBJ1-2	TRBD1	12	once	CASSSGAGGMTF	TGTGCCAGCAGTTCAGGGGCAGGGGGCATGACCTTC
TRBV27	TRBJ1-6	TRBD1	17	NA	CASSLRGQAYYNSPLHF	TGTGCCAGCAGTTTAAGGGGACAGGCATACTATAATTCACCCCTCCACTTT
TRBV7-9	TRBJ2-3	NA	15	NA	CASRDRDWGWDTQYF	TGTGCCAGCAGGGACCGGGACTGGGGATGGGATACGCAGTATTTT
TRBV6-1	TRBJ1-6	NA	18	NA	CASSERGAGVPYNSPLHF	TGTGCCAGCAGTGAGAGGGGGGCAGGGGTCCCCTATAATTCACCCCTCCACTTT
TRBV7-2	TRBJ2-5	NA	15	NA	CASSLGGAGQETQYF	TGTGCCAGCAGCTTAGGAGGGGCAGGCCAAGAGACCCAGTACTTC
TRBV7-9	TRBJ2-3	NA	18	NA	CASSLGSGTSLGTDTQYF	TGTGCCAGCAGCTTAGGTTCCGGCACTAGCCTCGGGACAGATACGCAGTATTTT
TRBV7-3	TRBJ2-1	NA	13	NA	CASSQGGWNEQFF	TGTGCCAGCAGCCAGGGCGGTTGGAATGAGCAGTTCTTC